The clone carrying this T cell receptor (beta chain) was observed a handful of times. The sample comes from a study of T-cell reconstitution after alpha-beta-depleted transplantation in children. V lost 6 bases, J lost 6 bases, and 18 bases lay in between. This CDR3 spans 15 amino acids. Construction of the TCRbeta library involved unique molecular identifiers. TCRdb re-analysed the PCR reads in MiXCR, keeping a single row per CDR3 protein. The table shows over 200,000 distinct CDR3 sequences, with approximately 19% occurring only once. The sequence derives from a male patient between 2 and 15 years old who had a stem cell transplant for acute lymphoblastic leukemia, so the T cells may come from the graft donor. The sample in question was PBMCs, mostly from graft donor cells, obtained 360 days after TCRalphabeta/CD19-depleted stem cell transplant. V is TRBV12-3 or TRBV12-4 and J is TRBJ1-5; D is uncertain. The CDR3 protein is CASSPSLGRSQPQHF. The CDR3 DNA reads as TGTGCCAGCAGCCCCTCCCTCGGCCGCAGTCAGCCCCAGCATTTT.